The next 16 T cell receptor beta chains were all read from a single sample in a study of cytomegalovirus exposure and HLA in healthy donors. Primers included in the PCR were 60 Vbeta and 13 Jbeta primers. Method: immunoSEQ multiplex PCR; TCRdb's copy keeps in-frame clones and lacks some. The sample lists over 150,000 clones, 70% to 90% occurring once. The source material was PBMCs. These receptors were collected from a girl aged 10-17 years in good health and CMV-seropositive.

The sample holds one count of this clone. V is TRBV15 and J is TRBJ1-3, with a possible D match to TRBD1 (5 bases). CDR3 length equals 13 residues. V lost 5 bases and J 4 bases, leaving 9 bases between the germline ends. Germline V gives CDR1 LNHNV, CDR2 YYDKDF (reference sequence). The CDR3 DNA follows: TGTGCCACCAGCTCAGGGCCAGGAAACACCATATATTTT. Its protein product is CATSSGPGNTIYF.

The CDR3 region is CAGREGIENTEAFF. DNA for the CDR3: TGTGCCGGGAGGGAGGGAATCGAGAACACTGAAGCTTTCTTT. The rearrangement uses TRBV7-9 and TRBJ1-1; D remains unclear. The CDR3 contains 14 residues. The germline CDR1 and CDR2 sequences are SEHNR and FQNEAQ (reference sequence). Trimming stripped 11 bases from V and 1 base from J, with 17 bases between.

The chain couples TRBV19 to TRBJ2-7; D not resolved. The CDR3 runs to 13 residues. V lost 10 bases and J lost 2, with 15 bases in between. The V gene's germline CDR1 is LNHDA and CDR2 SQIVND (reference sequence). The CDR3 reads CATSPRQAYEQYF. Written as DNA, the CDR3 is TGTGCCACCTCACCCCGGCAGGCCTACGAGCAGTACTTC. Complete variable domain (other parts from reference TRBV19 and TRBJ2-7): DGGITQSPKYLFRKEGQNVTLSCEQNLNHDAMYWYRQDPGQGLRLIYYSQIVNDFQKGDIAEGYSVSREKKESFPLTVTSAQKNPTAFYLCATSPRQAYEQYFGPGTRLTVT.

This chain links TRBV5-1 with TRBJ1-1, with TRBD1 as a possible D gene (5 bases). The germline gives CDR1 SGHRS, CDR2 YFSETQ. This CDR3 comprises 16 residues. V lost 0 bases, J lost 7 bases, and 19 bases lay in between. The CDR3 DNA reads TGCGCCAGCAGCTTGGGGCCTTACAGGTCGTCGGATGAAGCTTTCTTT. Protein product: CASSLGPYRSSDEAFF.

The chain uses TRBV27 and TRBJ2-5, with 11 bases fitting TRBD2. Trimming cost V 5 bases and J 2 bases; bases outside gene matches: 13. CDR3 length equals 18 residues. Per the germline V gene, CDR1 is MNHEY and CDR2 is SMNVEV (reference sequence). This CDR3 is CASSPAPSSGGTQETQYF. CDR3 DNA: TGTGCCAGCAGTCCCGCCCCCTCTAGCGGGGGGACTCAAGAGACCCAGTACTTC.

The rearrangement joins TRBV14 to TRBJ1-2, with D possibly being TRBD1 (6 bases). The germline gives CDR1 SGHDN, CDR2 FVKESK. This CDR3 contains 12 residues. V was trimmed by 4 bases and J by 5 bases, leaving 8 bases between them. The CDR3 region has the DNA TGTGCCAGCAGCCCCGGGACATATGGCTACACCTTC. Translation: CASSPGTYGYTF.

J is TRBJ2-1 and V is TRBV9; 14 nucleotides agree with TRBD2. V trimming: 4 bases; J trimming: 6 bases; junction bases outside the gene matches: 9. This CDR3 comprises 17 residues. Germline CDR1 SGDLS, CDR2 YYNGEE. For the CDR3, the DNA is TGTGCCAGCAGCCCCCGAAGGACTAGCGGGGGGCTCAATGAGCAGTTCTTC. This gives the protein CASSPRRTSGGLNEQFF.

The V call is TRBV9, the J call TRBJ2-3; the match to TRBD2 covers 16 bases. The germline V gene has CDR1 SGDLS and CDR2 YYNGEE. The CDR3 runs 16 residues. V gave up 4 bases and J gave up 4 bases; unmatched junction bases: 3. CDR3 protein: CASSLGLAGGPDTQYF. CDR3 nucleotide sequence: TGTGCCAGCAGCCTGGGACTAGCGGGGGGGCCAGATACGCAGTATTTT.

V gene TRBV7-2 combines with J gene TRBJ2-7; D unclear. CDR3 length equals 15 residues. The V end lost 4 bases, the J end lost 0 bases, and 13 bases lay between the germline ends. Germline V gene data show CDR1 as SGHTA and CDR2 as FQGNSA. The CDR3 loop is CASSSTRTRSYEQYF. CDR3 DNA: TGTGCCAGCAGCTCAACACGTACCCGCTCCTACGAGCAGTACTTC.

The CDR3 sequence: CASSLGGGGTDTQYF. The CDR3 coding sequence is TGTGCCAGCAGCTTAGGAGGGGGGGGGACAGATACGCAGTATTTT. The chain employs TRBV7-6 and TRBJ2-3; weak D call: TRBD2 (7 bases). The V end was cut by 1 base, the J end by 3 bases, with 11 bases between. The CDR3 is made up of 15 amino acids. The germline gives CDR1 SGHVS, CDR2 FNYEAQ.

This chain's CDR3 is CSVERENANYGYTF. CDR3 nucleotides: TGCAGCGTTGAAAGGGAGAATGCTAACTATGGCTACACCTTC. This sequence joins TRBV29-1 and TRBJ1-2; D is undetermined. Germline CDR1 reads SQVTM; CDR2 reads ANQGSEA. With 2 bases removed from V and 0 bases from J, the gap between germline ends came to 10 bases. The CDR3 covers 14 residues.

This clone showed up just once. The CDR3 DNA reads TGTGCCAGCAGCTTAGTTGGGACAGGGCTCTACGAGCAGTACTTC. Its protein is CASSLVGTGLYEQYF. V usage is TRBV11-3 and J usage is TRBJ2-7; 9 bases are a match to TRBD1. From germline, CDR1 is SGHNT and CDR2 YENEEA. After removal of 1 base from V and 3 bases from J, the junction contained 4 bases not matched to a gene. This CDR3 is built from 15 residues. Variable domain in full (rest from reference TRBV11-3 and TRBJ2-7): EAGVVQSPRYKIIEKKQPVAFWCNPISGHNTLYWYLQNLGQGPELLIRYENEEAVDDSQLPKDRFSAERLKGVDSTLKIQPAELGDSAVYLCASSLVGTGLYEQYFGPGTRLTVT.

This clone was found once. This chain uses TRBV11-3 with TRBJ1-1; the match to TRBD1 covers 7 bases. CDR1 is SGHNT, CDR2 YENEEA, per germline. This CDR3 comprises 14 residues. J gave up 4 bases and V 5 bases, and 7 bases lay outside the gene matches. This chain's CDR3 is CASSHPTGITEAFF. Here the CDR3 DNA reads TGTGCCAGCAGCCATCCGACAGGGATCACTGAAGCTTTCTTT.

This chain uses TRBV6-5 with TRBJ1-5; no clear D. From germline, CDR1 is MNHEY and CDR2 SVGAGI. Trimming stripped 9 bases from V and 0 bases from J, with 6 bases between. The CDR3 contains 12 residues. Written as DNA, the CDR3 is TGTGCCAGACTTAGTAGCAATCAGCCCCAGCATTTT. Translation gives CARLSSNQPQHF.

This sequence joins TRBV6-1 and TRBJ2-2; tentatively, D is TRBD1 (6 bases). The V end lost 11 bases, the J end lost 7 bases, and 17 bases lay between the germline ends. This CDR3 comprises 13 residues. Germline CDR1 and CDR2: MNHNS and SASEGT. The CDR3 sequence is CAGRTENFGELFF. For the CDR3, the DNA is TGTGCCGGCCGGACAGAAAACTTCGGGGAGCTGTTTTTT.

This rearrangement joins TRBV11-3 to TRBJ2-1, with TRBD2 matching 7 bases. Germline CDR1 is SGHNT and CDR2 is YENEEA. After removal of 0 bases from V and 9 bases from J, the junction contained 8 bases not matched to a gene. This CDR3 has 15 amino acids. CDR3 bases: TGTGCCAGCAGCTTAGATCCTAGCGGCTACGTTGAGCAGTTCTTC. It encodes CASSLDPSGYVEQFF.